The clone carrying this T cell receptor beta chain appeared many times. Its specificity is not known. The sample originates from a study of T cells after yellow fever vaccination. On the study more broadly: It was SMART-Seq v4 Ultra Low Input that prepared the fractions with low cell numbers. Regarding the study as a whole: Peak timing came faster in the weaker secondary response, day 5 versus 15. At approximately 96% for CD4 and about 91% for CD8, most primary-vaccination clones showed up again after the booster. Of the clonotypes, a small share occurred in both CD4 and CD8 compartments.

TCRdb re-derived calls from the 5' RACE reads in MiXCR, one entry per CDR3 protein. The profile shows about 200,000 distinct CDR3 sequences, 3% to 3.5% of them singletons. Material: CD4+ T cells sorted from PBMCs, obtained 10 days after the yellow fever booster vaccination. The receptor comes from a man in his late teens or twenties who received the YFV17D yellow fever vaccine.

In nucleotides, the CDR3 is TGCGCCAGCAGCTTGGCAGAGGGGGGCACTGAAGCTTTCTTT. Translated, it gives CASSLAEGGTEAFF. The chain employs TRBV5-1 and TRBJ1-1, with a tentative D call TRBD1 (6 bases). The CDR3 length is 14 residues. Trimming removed 0 bases at V and 4 bases at J, with 10 bases between. Germline CDR1 is SGHRS and CDR2 is YFSETQ.